One sample yielded the 10 T cell receptor beta chains listed below, sequenced in a study of vaccination effects on CD4 cells after COVID-19 (dated by TCRdb to 2021 to 2024). After about 10 days of culture, CD4+ T cells were isolated with the EasySep CD4+ T cell isolation kit. Library prep was done by the immunoSEQ multiplex PCR assay. TCRdb mirrors the immuneACCESS table, restricted to in-frame sequences. Some clones are absent from its copies; in checked studies, under half trace to an unresolved V gene, and the reason for the others is unknown. For this sample there are about 66,000 clones; approximately 72% appear just once. The top ten clones comprise around 21% of the sample. These receptors are not linked to any known antigen. Sequenced here: CD4+ T cells from PBMCs cultured without peptide, sampled before COVID-19 vaccination. These receptors originate from a human donor who had a prior SARS-CoV-2 infection.

This chain uses TRBV3-1 (or the pseudogene TRBV3-2) with TRBJ1-4; D perhaps matches TRBD1 (5 bases). V shed 2 bases and J shed 5 bases, with 15 bases lying between them. The CDR3 extends over 16 amino acids. Germline-derived CDR1 and CDR2 are LGHDT and YNNKEL (reference sequence). The CDR3 sequence is CASSQSPYRPNEKLFF. The CDR3 DNA reads TGTGCCAGCAGCCAAAGTCCCTACAGGCCGAATGAAAAACTGTTTTTT.

For this clone: At one end, the junction sequence differs from germline, possibly due to a read error. J is TRBJ1-5 and V is TRBV27; no firm D call. CDR3 length: 14 residues. The germline V gene encodes CDR1 MNHEY and CDR2 SMNVEV (reference sequence). CDR3 in amino acids: CASRVRLSDQPQHF. The CDR3 DNA reads TGTGCCAGCAGGGTACGGCTTAGCGATCAGCCCCAGCATTTT.

The V and J genes are TRBV7-3 and TRBJ2-1; 8 bases line up with TRBD1. The CDR3 is 13 residues long. Germline assignment: CDR1 SGHTA and CDR2 FQGTGA. With V trimmed by 4 bases and J by 7 bases, 3 bases remained unmatched. The CDR3 protein is CASSSGQGNEQFF. CDR3 bases: TGTGCCAGCAGCTCCGGACAGGGTAATGAGCAGTTCTTC.

The genes are TRBV4-3 and TRBJ1-2; D unclear. The CDR3 spans 18 residues. Germline lookup yields CDR1 LGHNA and CDR2 YSLEER. Trimming left V 2 bases short and J 4 bases short, with 23 bases between. The CDR3 DNA sequence: TGCGCCAGCAGCCAACGCCGGCGGGTGCAGGACCAAGGCTATGGCTACACCTTC. Residues: CASSQRRRVQDQGYGYTF.

J is TRBJ2-2 and V is TRBV18, with a weak D call TRBD2 (6 bases). The CDR3 has 15 amino acids. CDR1 is KGHSH, CDR2 LQKENI, per germline. V was trimmed by 3 bases and J by 6 bases, leaving 14 bases between them. The CDR3 DNA sequence: TGTGCCAGCTCACCTCGGGGGACGGACGCCGGGGAGCTGTTTTTT. Its translation is CASSPRGTDAGELFF.

V is TRBV2 and J is TRBJ2-3; no clear D gene. The CDR3 sequence is 12 residues long. Germline values: CDR1 SNHLY, CDR2 FYNNEI. The V end was cut by 1 base, the J end by 2 bases, with 1 base between. CDR3 region: CASSEVTDTQYF. The CDR3 region has the DNA TGTGCCAGCAGTGAAGTCACAGATACGCAGTATTTT.

J is TRBJ2-1 and V is TRBV15; TRBD2 agrees at 9 bases. CDR1 LNHNV and CDR2 YYDKDF come from the germline V gene (reference sequence). This CDR3 contains 15 residues. The J segment lost 8 bases and the V segment lost 0 bases, leaving 5 bases of the junction unmatched. The chain's CDR3 is CATSRDLAGGDEQFF. Here the CDR3 DNA reads TGTGCCACCAGCAGAGATCTCGCGGGAGGGGATGAGCAGTTCTTC.

In this sample, this clone turned up once. This chain joins TRBV18 and TRBJ1-4; D is ambiguous. There are 13 residues in the CDR3. Trimming took off 7 bases at V and 1 base at J, with 7 bases between the two ends. CDR1 is KGHSH, CDR2 LQKENI, per germline. CDR3 nucleotide sequence: TGTGCCAGCTTGCGGGGAACTAATGAAAAACTGTTTTTT. Its translation is CASLRGTNEKLFF.

This chain links TRBV14 with TRBJ1-2; 11 bases map to TRBD1. Germline V gene sequence: CDR1 SGHDN, CDR2 FVKESK. CDR3 size: 16 residues. With V trimmed by 4 bases and J by 3 bases, 7 bases remained unmatched. The CDR3 DNA sequence: TGTGCCAGCAGCCCTTCCGGGACAGGGGGGCACTATGGCTACACCTTC. This translates into CASSPSGTGGHYGYTF. The full variable domain, in which reference TRBV14 and TRBJ1-2 provide the parts outside the CDR3, is EAGVTQFPSHSVIEKGQTVTLRCDPISGHDNLYWYRRVMGKEIKFLLHFVKESKQDESGMPNNRFLAERTGGTYSTLKVQPAELEDSGVYFCASSPSGTGGHYGYTFGSGTRLTVV.

This clone was recorded once. This chain connects TRBV5-8 to TRBJ2-7; TRBD2 might be the D (5 bases). This CDR3 has 16 residues. Germline lookup yields CDR1 SGHTS and CDR2 YDEGEE. V shed 3 bases and J shed 0 bases, with 16 bases lying between them. The CDR3 region is CASSSGYWTGSYEQYF. The DNA for the CDR3 is TGTGCCAGCAGCTCGGGGTATTGGACGGGCTCCTACGAGCAGTACTTC.